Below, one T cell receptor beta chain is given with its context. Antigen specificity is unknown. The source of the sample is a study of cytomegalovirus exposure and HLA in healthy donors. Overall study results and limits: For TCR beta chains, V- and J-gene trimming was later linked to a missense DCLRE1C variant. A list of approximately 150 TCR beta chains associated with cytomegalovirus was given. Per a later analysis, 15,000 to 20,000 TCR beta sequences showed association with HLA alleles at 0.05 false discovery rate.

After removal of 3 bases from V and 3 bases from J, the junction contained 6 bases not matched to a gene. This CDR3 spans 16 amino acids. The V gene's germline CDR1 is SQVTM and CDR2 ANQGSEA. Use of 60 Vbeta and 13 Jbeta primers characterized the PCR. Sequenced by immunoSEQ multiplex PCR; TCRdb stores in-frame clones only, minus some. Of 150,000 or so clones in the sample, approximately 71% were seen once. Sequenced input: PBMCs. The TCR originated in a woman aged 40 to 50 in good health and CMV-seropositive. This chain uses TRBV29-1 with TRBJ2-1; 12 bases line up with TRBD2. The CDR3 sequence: CSVDSLAGGIYNEQFF. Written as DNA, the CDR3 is TGCAGCGTTGATTCACTAGCGGGAGGCATCTACAATGAGCAGTTCTTC.